The 12 T cell receptor beta chains in this list originate from one sample, sequenced in a study of early T cells in non-severe SARS-CoV-2 infection. TCRdb ran MiXCR on the 5' RACE reads and lists one entry per CDR3 protein. The sample includes approximately 69,000 distinct CDR3 sequences, 12% of them seen just once. The material sequenced was whole blood. The receptor source for this set is an adult who was a healthcare worker with PCR-confirmed SARS-CoV-2 infection or an uninfected control (not recorded which).

There are many counts of this clonotype. The genes are TRBV18 and TRBJ2-5; 7 positions match TRBD1. CDR3 size: 14 residues. Germline V CDR1 and CDR2: KGHSH, LQKENI. With 4 bases clipped from V and 2 bases from J, the junction kept 4 bases outside the gene matches. CDR3 in amino acids: CASSQDRAQETQYF. The CDR3 nucleotides are TGTGCCAGCTCACAAGACAGGGCGCAAGAGACCCAGTACTTC.

This clonotype was recorded at least ten times. This chain links TRBV19 with TRBJ1-2; 8 bases fit TRBD1. The CDR3 is 13 residues long. J lost 7 bases, V lost 0 bases, and 1 base had no gene match. Germline CDR1 LNHDA, CDR2 SQIVND (reference sequence). The CDR3 loop reads CASSIDGTGGYTF. CDR3 sequence (DNA): TGTGCCAGTAGTATAGATGGGACAGGTGGCTACACCTTC.

The chain employs TRBV5-1 and TRBJ2-5; D remains unclear. V lost 4 bases and J lost 5, with 9 bases in between. CDR3 length equals 12 residues. Germline V gene data show CDR1 as SGHRS and CDR2 as YFSETQ. CDR3 in DNA: TGCGCCAGCAGCCTGAATGAGGAGACCCAGTACTTC. It specifies CASSLNEETQYF.

The CDR3 loop reads CSAGDRGAYNEQFF. For the CDR3, the DNA is TGCAGTGCTGGGGACAGGGGGGCCTACAATGAGCAGTTCTTC. This chain joins TRBV20-1 and TRBJ2-1; 11 bases are a match to TRBD1. Germline values: CDR1 DFQATT, CDR2 SNEGSKA (reference sequence). Trimming at V came to 5 bases and at J to 2 bases, leaving 2 bases not matched to a gene. The CDR3 runs 14 residues.

This clonotype came up many times. The chain joins TRBV2 to TRBJ1-1; 8 nucleotides agree with TRBD1. This CDR3 comprises 14 residues. V was clipped by 4 bases and J by 4 bases; unmatched bases: 5. Germline V lookup: CDR1 SNHLY, CDR2 FYNNEI. The CDR3 DNA is TGTGCCAGCAGTGGGACAGGGTCTGGCACTGAAGCTTTCTTT. This translates into CASSGTGSGTEAFF.

The chain is built from TRBV18 and TRBJ2-3, with 7 bases identical to TRBD1. The CDR3 length is 13 residues. CDR1 KGHSH and CDR2 LQKENI come from the germline V gene. Trimming took 5 bases from V and 9 from J; bases not matched to a gene: 8. The CDR3 here is CASSTGQRQTQYF. The DNA of the CDR3 is TGTGCCAGCTCAACGGGACAGCGTCAGACGCAGTATTTT.

The chain links TRBV10-1 to TRBJ2-7; D gene unclear. The germline V gene has CDR1 WNHNN and CDR2 SYGVQD (reference sequence). V lost 4 bases, J lost 5 bases, and 9 bases lay in between. The length of the CDR3 is 12 residues. The CDR3 bases are TGCGCCAGCAGTGCCCGTTGGGACGAGCAGTACTTC. This sequence encodes CASSARWDEQYF.

This clonotype showed up many times. The genes are TRBV12-3 or TRBV12-4 and TRBJ2-1, with TRBD1 matching 7 bases. The CDR3 consists of 14 residues. J gave up 7 bases and V 5 bases, and 8 bases lay outside the gene matches. For the CDR3, the DNA is TGTGCCAGCAGTCCCCGACAGGGACAGAATGAGCAGTTCTTC. It codes for CASSPRQGQNEQFF.

This clonotype has only a few counts. The chain has TRBV5-1 and TRBJ2-5; D is perhaps TRBD1 or TRBD2 (5 bases each). Germline V gene data show CDR1 as SGHRS and CDR2 as YFSETQ. V lost 5 bases to trimming and J lost 4 bases, with 21 bases between them. This CDR3 is built from 16 residues. The CDR3 loop is CASSRNPGRPGETQYF. CDR3 sequence (DNA): TGCGCCAGCAGTCGAAACCCGGGACGGCCTGGAGAGACCCAGTACTTC.

The genes are TRBV29-1 and TRBJ2-3; D remains ambiguous. The CDR3 has 12 residues. Trimming took off 5 bases at V and 0 bases at J, with 6 bases between the two ends. Looked up from germline, CDR1 is SQVTM and CDR2 is ANQGSEA. The CDR3 loop is CSVSISTDTQYF. In DNA, the CDR3 is TGCAGCGTTTCGATCAGCACAGATACGCAGTATTTT.

This clonotype occurred many times. The gene calls are TRBV5-5 and TRBJ2-3; no definite D call. Germline CDR1 SGHKS, CDR2 YYEKEE (reference sequence). The V and J ends lost 4 bases and 1 base respectively, with 4 bases between them. There are 12 residues in the CDR3. The CDR3 loop reads CASSGRTDTQYF. As DNA, the CDR3 is TGTGCCAGCAGCGGACGCACAGATACGCAGTATTTT.

The chain recombines TRBV12-3 or TRBV12-4 with TRBJ2-7, with D uncertain. The ends were cut back, 6 bases at V and 3 bases at J, with 12 bases in the middle. The CDR3 contains 13 residues. CDR3 sequence (DNA): TGTGCCAGCAGCTATGCTGAGCTCTACGAGCAGTACTTC. This encodes CASSYAELYEQYF.